This T cell receptor (beta chain) was recorded in a study of blood T cell repertoires in COVID-19. About the research overall: The United States, Italy and Spain supplied acute and convalescent COVID-19 samples. PBMCs, B-cell-depleted T cells, or T cells were the source of the cDNA or gDNA that made up the material.

Original handling: Researchers report that nucleated cell counts were estimated from reference gene primer amplification. TCRdb's copy holds only in-frame clones and misses some; the assay was immunoSEQ multiplex PCR. D and trimming were read from the DNA, whereas the V and J calls and clone size are those reported in that table. This table has some 53,000 clones, about nine tenths appearing once. Trimming removed 0 bases from V and 0 bases from J, with 9 bases in between. The germline CDR1 and CDR2 sequences are LGHNA and YSLEER. This CDR3 comprises 17 residues. The J gene is TRBJ1-6, the V gene TRBV4-3, with D possibly being TRBD1 (6 bases). This receptor was obtained from a man between 70 and 80 years old with acute or convalescent COVID-19. The material sequenced was peripheral blood. CDR3 region: CASSQEMGASYNSPLHF. CDR3 in DNA: TGCGCCAGCAGCCAAGAGATGGGGGCCTCCTATAATTCACCCCTCCACTTT.